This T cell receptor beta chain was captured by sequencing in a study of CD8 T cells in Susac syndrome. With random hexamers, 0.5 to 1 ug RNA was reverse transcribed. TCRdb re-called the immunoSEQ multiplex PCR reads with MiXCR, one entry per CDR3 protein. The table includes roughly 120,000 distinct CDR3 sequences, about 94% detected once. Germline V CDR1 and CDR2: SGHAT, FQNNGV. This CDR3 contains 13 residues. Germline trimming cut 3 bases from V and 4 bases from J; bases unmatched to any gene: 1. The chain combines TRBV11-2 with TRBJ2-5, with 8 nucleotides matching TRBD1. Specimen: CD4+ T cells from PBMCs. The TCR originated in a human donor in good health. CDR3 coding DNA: TGTGCCAGCAGCTTGGACAGGGTAGAGACCCAGTACTTC. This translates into CASSLDRVETQYF.